The 20 T cell receptor beta chains listed next were all sequenced from one sample in a study of blood T cell repertoires in COVID-19. Sequencing used immunoSEQ multiplex PCR; TCRdb keeps in-frame clones, though not all of them. The sample holds approximately 400,000 clones; approximately 90% are singletons and the top ten take roughly an eighth. What was sequenced was peripheral blood. The receptor source for this set is a woman aged 50 to 60 with COVID-19, enrolled during active disease.

The chain combines TRBV11-1 with TRBJ1-1; D unresolved. This CDR3 is 14 amino acids long. V gave up 5 bases and J gave up 1 base, with 11 bases separating them. CDR1 SGHAT and CDR2 FQDESV come from the germline V gene (reference sequence). The CDR3 DNA sequence: TGTGCCAGCAGCCCTAGAGTCTCGAACACTGAAGCTTTCTTT. Translated: CASSPRVSNTEAFF.

This clone came up once. Other nucleotide sequences from this sample produce the same CDR3. The rearrangement joins TRBV5-1 to TRBJ1-2, with 9 bases matching TRBD1. The V gene's germline CDR1 is SGHRS and CDR2 YFSETQ. The CDR3 contains 14 residues. The trim removed 0 bases at V and 6 bases at J, leaving 3 bases unmatched. The CDR3 loop is CASSLEGTGNGYTF. CDR3 sequence (DNA): TGCGCCAGCAGCTTGGAGGGGACAGGGAATGGCTACACCTTC.

The chain is built from TRBV29-1 and TRBJ2-1; TRBD2 matches 8 bases. Per germline, CDR1 SQVTM and CDR2 ANQGSEA. J lost 7 bases, V lost 1 base, and 15 bases had no gene match. The CDR3 contains 17 residues. The CDR3 region is CSVEGAGVAGLRNEQFF. DNA of the CDR3: TGCAGCGTTGAAGGGGCGGGGGTAGCGGGGCTTCGAAATGAGCAGTTCTTC.

J is TRBJ1-6 and V is TRBV7-2; TRBD1 agrees at 7 bases. Germline loops: CDR1 SGHTA, CDR2 FQGNSA. After removal of 5 bases from V and 9 bases from J, the junction contained 7 bases not matched to a gene. The length of the CDR3 is 14 residues. The CDR3 sequence: CASSQDRLGSPLHF. The DNA of the CDR3 is TGTGCCAGCAGCCAGGACAGGTTAGGTTCACCCCTCCACTTT.

The chain has TRBV24-1 and TRBJ2-6; a weak D match, TRBD2 (6 bases). This CDR3 spans 14 amino acids. V lost 9 bases, J lost 4 bases, and 12 bases lay in between. The germline V gene encodes CDR1 KGHDR and CDR2 SFDVKD. Here the CDR3 DNA reads TGTGCCACCTCAAGGGACTCAGGGGCCAACGTCCTGACTTTC. Translating gives CATSRDSGANVLTF.

The J gene is TRBJ2-4, the V gene TRBV9; 7 bases align to TRBD2. The CDR3 covers 15 residues. Germline CDR1 reads SGDLS; CDR2 reads YYNGEE. With 6 bases clipped from V and 2 bases from J, the junction kept 8 bases outside the gene matches. This chain's CDR3 is CASTRGGGTKNIQYF. As DNA, the CDR3 is TGTGCCAGCACGCGTGGCGGGGGAACCAAAAACATTCAGTACTTC.

This rearrangement joins TRBV5-4 to TRBJ1-1; D gene uncertain. Germline CDR1 is SGHNT and CDR2 is YYREEE (reference sequence). Deletions cut 0 bases from V and 8 bases from J, with 11 bases between. CDR3 length: 13 residues. CDR3 in DNA: TGTGCCAGCAGCTTGGACAGCCGTGACGAAGCTTTCTTT. It encodes CASSLDSRDEAFF.

The chain combines TRBV14 with TRBJ2-1; TRBD2 matches at 10 bases. Per germline, CDR1 SGHDN and CDR2 FVKESK. The V segment lost 2 bases and the J segment 5 bases; nucleotides outside the gene matches: 3. The CDR3 is 15 amino acids. The chain's CDR3 is CASSQRTSGDNEQFF. The CDR3 bases are TGTGCCAGCAGCCAACGGACTAGCGGAGACAATGAGCAGTTCTTC.

The chain recombines TRBV12-3 or TRBV12-4 with TRBJ2-2; D might be TRBD1 (5 bases). V lost 7 bases and J 4 bases, leaving 10 bases between the germline ends. CDR3 size: 13 residues. This CDR3 reads CASTPRVTGELFF. For the CDR3, the DNA is TGTGCCAGCACTCCCAGGGTCACCGGGGAGCTGTTTTTT.

V gene TRBV25-1 combines with J gene TRBJ2-1, with 8 bases aligning to TRBD1. The V gene's germline CDR1 is MGHDK and CDR2 SYGVNS. After removal of 6 bases from V and 0 bases from J, the junction contained 1 base not matched to a gene. This CDR3 spans 14 amino acids. The CDR3 nucleotides are TGTGCCAGCAGAGACAGGGGCTCCTACAATGAGCAGTTCTTC. This gives the protein CASRDRGSYNEQFF.

The rearrangement links TRBV6-5 to TRBJ2-5; D is possibly TRBD1 (6 bases). Germline V gives CDR1 MNHEY, CDR2 SVGAGI. The V end lost 6 bases, the J end lost 1 base, and 9 bases lay between the germline ends. CDR3 length: 13 residues. The CDR3 is CASSGQFQETQYF. In DNA form, the CDR3 reads TGTGCCAGCAGCGGACAGTTCCAAGAGACCCAGTACTTC.

CDR3 nucleotide sequence: TGTGCCAGCAGTCCCAGGGGGAGGTTGGCTAATGAAAAACTGTTTTTT. It specifies CASSPRGRLANEKLFF. The chain employs TRBV2 and TRBJ1-4; 7 nucleotides agree with TRBD1. Germline V CDR1 and CDR2: SNHLY, FYNNEI. The CDR3 sequence is 16 residues long. The V segment lost 5 bases and the J segment 3 bases; nucleotides outside the gene matches: 9.

This sequence joins TRBV12-3 or TRBV12-4 and TRBJ2-5; possibly TRBD1 for D (6 bases). This CDR3 region has 13 residues. V lost 7 bases to trimming and J lost 5 bases, with 14 bases between them. CDR3: CASTTTGRETQYF. CDR3 coding DNA: TGTGCCAGCACCACAACAGGGCGGGAGACCCAGTACTTC.

V gene TRBV7-2 combines with J gene TRBJ1-1; the D is unclear. The V end was cut by 3 bases, the J end by 4 bases, with 12 bases between. This CDR3 comprises 14 residues. Germline loops: CDR1 SGHTA, CDR2 FQGNSA. This chain's CDR3 is CASSFRRGSTEAFF. The DNA of the CDR3 is TGTGCCAGCAGCTTCCGACGAGGTAGCACTGAAGCTTTCTTT.

V usage is TRBV27 and J usage is TRBJ2-7; a weak D match, TRBD1 (6 bases). CDR1 and CDR2 from the germline V gene are MNHEY and SMNVEV (reference sequence). The CDR3 contains 16 residues. Trimming shortened V by 6 bases and J by 2 bases, and 20 bases separated the two germline ends. The CDR3 DNA sequence: TGTGCCAGCAGCCCTACCGCAGGGGTCCTACCCTACGAGCAGTACTTC. It is translated as CASSPTAGVLPYEQYF.

The chain couples TRBV19 to TRBJ1-1, with D unresolved. V dropped 7 bases and J dropped 4 bases, with 16 bases sitting between them. Germline-derived CDR1 and CDR2 are LNHDA and SQIVND (reference sequence). CDR3 length equals 14 residues. The CDR3 DNA follows: TGTGCCAGTAACCGGGGAGGGCCGGTCACTGAAGCTTTCTTT. As protein: CASNRGGPVTEAFF.

This chain links TRBV12-3 or TRBV12-4 with TRBJ2-4; the D gene is possibly TRBD1 (6 bases). This CDR3 is built from 13 residues. V was clipped by 4 bases and J by 7 bases, with 11 bases between them. The CDR3 bases are TGTGCCAGCAGTTCCGGTAGGGGGAACATTCAGTACTTC. It translates to CASSSGRGNIQYF.

The chain uses TRBV7-9 and TRBJ1-4, with D uncertain. The CDR3 loop spans 17 amino acids. Germline V CDR1 and CDR2: SEHNR, FQNEAQ (reference sequence). V lost 5 bases and J 0 bases, leaving 16 bases between the germline ends. The CDR3 region has the DNA TGTGCCAGCAGCCCACGGTCCGAATCCTCAACTAATGAAAAACTGTTTTTT. It specifies CASSPRSESSTNEKLFF. Full variable domain (outside the CDR3, taken from reference TRBV7-9 and TRBJ1-4): DTGVSQNPRHKITKRGQNVTFRCDPISEHNRLYWYRQTLGQGPEFLTYFQNEAQLEKSRLLSDRFSAERPKGSFSTLEIQRTEQGDSAMYLCASSPRSESSTNEKLFFGSGTQLSVL.

The chain is built from TRBV30 and TRBJ1-6, with TRBD1 as a possible D gene (6 bases). The germline V gene encodes CDR1 GTSNPN and CDR2 SVGIG (reference sequence). There are 13 residues in the CDR3. V was clipped by 3 bases and J by 11 bases, with 14 bases between them. The DNA of the CDR3 is TGTGCCTGGAGCCAAGTAACAGGGACACCCCTCCACTTT. As protein: CAWSQVTGTPLHF.

Concerning this clone itself: This specimen includes other DNA sequences encoding the same CDR3. The V and J genes are TRBV20-1 and TRBJ2-5; D gene uncertain. With 3 bases removed from V and 2 bases from J, the gap between germline ends came to 4 bases. Germline CDR1 is DFQATT and CDR2 is SNEGSKA (reference sequence). The CDR3 is made up of 11 amino acids. CDR3 sequence: CSARRQETQYF. In nucleotides, the CDR3 is TGCAGTGCTAGGAGGCAAGAGACCCAGTACTTC.